A selection of T cell receptor beta chains follows, all from one sample in a study of cytomegalovirus exposure and HLA in healthy donors. Method: immunoSEQ multiplex PCR; TCRdb's copy keeps in-frame clones and lacks some. The profile shows 100,000 to 150,000 clones, more than 75% of them singletons. Material for sequencing was PBMCs. The receptors were sampled from a woman aged 55-69 years in good health and CMV-seropositive. Both conserved end residues are part of each CDR3. The order of the fields is clone size, V gene, J gene, D gene, CDR3 DNA, CDR3 protein. D genes are given only for firm matches. Clone size appears in some rows only: once, few, many, or a class for an expanded clone.

clone size: -
V gene: TRBV19
J gene: TRBJ1-4
D gene: -
CDR3 DNA: TGTGCCAGTAGTCGCCCCGCCGGGGGGGCGGACGCAACTAATGAAAAACTGTTTTTT
CDR3 protein: CASSRPAGGADATNEKLFF

clone size: once
V gene: TRBV7-2
J gene: TRBJ1-5
D gene: -
CDR3 DNA: TGTGCCAGCAGCCTCGGACAAACCCAGCATTTT
CDR3 protein: CASSLGQTQHF

clone size: few
V gene: TRBV5-1
J gene: TRBJ1-1
D gene: -
CDR3 DNA: TGCGCCAGCACCCTCCGGGGGGGGGATTCTGGTGAAGCTTTCTTT
CDR3 protein: CASTLRGGDSGEAFF

clone size: -
V gene: TRBV30
J gene: TRBJ2-1
D gene: TRBD2
CDR3 DNA: TGTGCCTGGCTACAGGGGACTAGCTCCCCCAATGAGCAGTTCTTC
CDR3 protein: CAWLQGTSSPNEQFF

clone size: -
V gene: TRBV7-9
J gene: TRBJ1-5
D gene: TRBD1
CDR3 DNA: TGTGCCAGCAGCTTCGACAGGGGGCTTGGTCAGCCCCAGCATTTT
CDR3 protein: CASSFDRGLGQPQHF

clone size: -
V gene: TRBV4-3
J gene: TRBJ1-4
D gene: -
CDR3 DNA: TGCGCCAGCAGCCAGGCCAGGGGTACAGCAACTAATGAAAAACTGTTTTTT
CDR3 protein: CASSQARGTATNEKLFF

clone size: -
V gene: TRBV28
J gene: TRBJ1-2
D gene: TRBD1
CDR3 DNA: TGTGCCAGCAAATGGGGTGCAGGGGGCTATGGCTACACCTTC
CDR3 protein: CASKWGAGGYGYTF

clone size: -
V gene: TRBV18
J gene: TRBJ1-4
D gene: TRBD1
CDR3 DNA: TGTGCCAGCTCACGGACGACAGGGAGTGAAAAACTGTTTTTT
CDR3 protein: CASSRTTGSEKLFF

clone size: few
V gene: TRBV6-1
J gene: TRBJ2-7
D gene: -
CDR3 DNA: TGTGCCATCGGTCGCGGGTCCTACGAGCAGTACTTC
CDR3 protein: CAIGRGSYEQYF

clone size: -
V gene: TRBV4-1
J gene: TRBJ1-5
D gene: TRBD1
CDR3 DNA: TGCGCCAGCAGCCAAGTACAGGGGACTCATCAGCCCCAGCATTTT
CDR3 protein: CASSQVQGTHQPQHF

clone size: few
V gene: TRBV28
J gene: TRBJ1-1
D gene: -
CDR3 DNA: TGTGCCAGCAGTTCCGGAGGGACGAACACTGAAGCTTTCTTT
CDR3 protein: CASSSGGTNTEAFF

clone size: -
V gene: TRBV6-5
J gene: TRBJ1-5
D gene: -
CDR3 DNA: TGTGCCAGCAGTTACGCGGCTGATCAGCCCCAGCATTTT
CDR3 protein: CASSYAADQPQHF

clone size: -
V gene: TRBV5-4
J gene: TRBJ1-1
D gene: TRBD1
CDR3 DNA: TGTGCCAGCAGCGTCCCGGGACAGGGGAACACTGAAGCTTTCTTT
CDR3 protein: CASSVPGQGNTEAFF

clone size: -
V gene: TRBV5-4
J gene: TRBJ2-7
D gene: -
CDR3 DNA: TGTGCCAGCAGCTTGGCTGGGGGCGGCGCCTACGAGCAGTACTTC
CDR3 protein: CASSLAGGGAYEQYF

clone size: once
V gene: TRBV30
J gene: TRBJ1-4
D gene: -
CDR3 DNA: TGTGCCTGGAAAAGGGGGTCAACTAATGAAAAACTGTTTTTT
CDR3 protein: CAWKRGSTNEKLFF

clone size: -
V gene: TRBV2
J gene: TRBJ1-2
D gene: -
CDR3 DNA: TGTGCCAGCAGTGTGCAGGGGATTAGTAGTGGCTACACCTTC
CDR3 protein: CASSVQGISSGYTF

clone size: few
V gene: TRBV5-1
J gene: TRBJ1-2
D gene: -
CDR3 DNA: TGCGCCAGCAGCTACCTGCTCGGCAGGGATGACTATGGCTACACCTTC
CDR3 protein: CASSYLLGRDDYGYTF

clone size: -
V gene: TRBV5-1
J gene: TRBJ2-5
D gene: -
CDR3 DNA: TGCGCCAGCAGCTTGGCTGTGGGGGTAGGACAGTTCAAAGAGACCCAGTACTTC
CDR3 protein: CASSLAVGVGQFKETQYF

clone size: once
V gene: TRBV12-2
J gene: TRBJ2-1
D gene: -
CDR3 DNA: TGTGCAAGTCGCTTCTCCAGACAGGGGGGATACAATGAGCAGTTCTTC
CDR3 protein: CASRFSRQGGYNEQFF

clone size: -
V gene: TRBV9
J gene: TRBJ2-5
D gene: TRBD1
CDR3 DNA: TGTGCCAGCAGCGTTGGAGGGACAGGGCAAGAGACCCAGTACTTC
CDR3 protein: CASSVGGTGQETQYF

clone size: -
V gene: TRBV7-8
J gene: TRBJ2-7
D gene: TRBD1
CDR3 DNA: TGTGCCAGCAGACCACAGGGGAGTTACGAGCAGTACTTC
CDR3 protein: CASRPQGSYEQYF

clone size: -
V gene: TRBV11-2
J gene: TRBJ2-1
D gene: TRBD2
CDR3 DNA: TGTGCCAGCAGCAAACGTGGGACTAGCGTCCACAATGAGCAGTTCTTC
CDR3 protein: CASSKRGTSVHNEQFF

clone size: -
V gene: TRBV19
J gene: TRBJ2-1
D gene: TRBD1
CDR3 DNA: TGTGCCAGTAGCGAAACGGGACAGGGATTTAATGAGCAGTTCTTC
CDR3 protein: CASSETGQGFNEQFF

clone size: few
V gene: TRBV6-5
J gene: TRBJ1-1
D gene: -
CDR3 DNA: TGTGCCAGCAGTTACTCGTATGCAGGGCGAACTGAAGCTTTCTTT
CDR3 protein: CASSYSYAGRTEAFF

clone size: -
V gene: TRBV5-4
J gene: TRBJ1-2
D gene: -
CDR3 DNA: TGTGCCAGCAGACCTGCGGACAGTGGTGACTATGGCTACACCTTC
CDR3 protein: CASRPADSGDYGYTF

clone size: -
V gene: TRBV11-2
J gene: TRBJ2-2
D gene: -
CDR3 DNA: TGTGCCAGCAGCTTGGCTAGTGTCAACACCGGGGAGCTGTTTTTT
CDR3 protein: CASSLASVNTGELFF

clone size: -
V gene: TRBV7-3
J gene: TRBJ2-1
D gene: -
CDR3 DNA: TGTGCCAGCAGCGGGGGGGGCTGGGATGAGCAGTTCTTC
CDR3 protein: CASSGGGWDEQFF

clone size: -
V gene: TRBV18
J gene: TRBJ2-1
D gene: -
CDR3 DNA: TGTGCCAGCTCACCACCGTCCCAATCCTACAATGAGCAGTTCTTC
CDR3 protein: CASSPPSQSYNEQFF

clone size: -
V gene: TRBV2
J gene: TRBJ1-3
D gene: TRBD1
CDR3 DNA: TGTGCCAGCAGTGAGACAGGGTCGGCTGGAAACACCATATATTTT
CDR3 protein: CASSETGSAGNTIYF

clone size: -
V gene: TRBV7-3
J gene: TRBJ2-2
D gene: TRBD2
CDR3 DNA: TGTGCCAGCAGAATAACGGGGGGGGCCGTCACCGGGGAGCTGTTTTTT
CDR3 protein: CASRITGGAVTGELFF

clone size: -
V gene: TRBV7-2
J gene: TRBJ2-1
D gene: -
CDR3 DNA: TGTGCCAGCAGCTCCGGGGGAGCCAACAATGAGCAGTTCTTC
CDR3 protein: CASSSGGANNEQFF

clone size: -
V gene: TRBV20-1
J gene: TRBJ1-1
D gene: -
CDR3 DNA: TGCAGTAGCTGGTCGTCGGCTTTCTTT
CDR3 protein: CSSWSSAFF

clone size: -
V gene: TRBV10-2
J gene: TRBJ2-7
D gene: -
CDR3 DNA: TGCGCCAGCAGTTTTACAGGTTCCTACGAGCAGTACTTC
CDR3 protein: CASSFTGSYEQYF

clone size: -
V gene: TRBV10-3
J gene: TRBJ1-2
D gene: TRBD1
CDR3 DNA: TGTGCCATCAACCGACAGGGGGGTTTATTAGACTACACCTTC
CDR3 protein: CAINRQGGLLDYTF

clone size: -
V gene: TRBV19
J gene: TRBJ2-1
D gene: TRBD2
CDR3 DNA: TGTGCCAGTGTGGCGGGGGGAAACAATGAGCAGTTCTTC
CDR3 protein: CASVAGGNNEQFF

clone size: -
V gene: TRBV9
J gene: TRBJ2-3
D gene: -
CDR3 DNA: TGTGCCAGCAGGAGGGGAGGACTATCAGATACGCAGTATTTT
CDR3 protein: CASRRGGLSDTQYF

clone size: few
V gene: TRBV5-6
J gene: TRBJ2-5
D gene: TRBD2
CDR3 DNA: TGTGCCAGCAGAGATCGGACTAGCGGAGAGACCCAGTACTTC
CDR3 protein: CASRDRTSGETQYF

clone size: -
V gene: TRBV7-9
J gene: TRBJ2-7
D gene: TRBD1
CDR3 DNA: TGTGCCAGCAGCTTAGTAAAAGCCGGGACAGGATCCTACGAGCAGTACTTC
CDR3 protein: CASSLVKAGTGSYEQYF

clone size: -
V gene: TRBV5-1
J gene: TRBJ2-7
D gene: -
CDR3 DNA: TGCGCCAGCAGCTTGGGGACAGTTTCCTACGAGCAGTACTTC
CDR3 protein: CASSLGTVSYEQYF

clone size: few
V gene: TRBV6-5
J gene: TRBJ1-5
D gene: TRBD1
CDR3 DNA: TGTGCCAGCACCCAGGACAGGGGAGGCAATCAGCCCCAGCATTTT
CDR3 protein: CASTQDRGGNQPQHF

clone size: -
V gene: TRBV19
J gene: TRBJ2-1
D gene: TRBD2
CDR3 DNA: TGTGCCAGTCACCTAGCGGGAGTGTACAATGAGCAGTTCTTC
CDR3 protein: CASHLAGVYNEQFF

clone size: -
V gene: TRBV5-1
J gene: TRBJ1-1
D gene: TRBD1
CDR3 DNA: TGCGCCAGCAGCCCTGGGACAGGGAAGGTGACTGAAGCTTTCTTT
CDR3 protein: CASSPGTGKVTEAFF

clone size: -
V gene: TRBV5-4
J gene: TRBJ2-7
D gene: -
CDR3 DNA: TGTGCCAGCAGCTTGGCCCCCTTAGGAGGGAGGTCCTACGAGCAGTACTTC
CDR3 protein: CASSLAPLGGRSYEQYF

clone size: -
V gene: TRBV5-1
J gene: TRBJ1-1
D gene: -
CDR3 DNA: TGCGCCAGCAGCTTGGACGGGGGGTTTGGCACTGAAGCTTTCTTT
CDR3 protein: CASSLDGGFGTEAFF

clone size: -
V gene: TRBV7-8
J gene: TRBJ1-2
D gene: TRBD1
CDR3 DNA: TGTGCCAGCAGCCTGGGGACAGGGAGTCTTGGCTACACCTTC
CDR3 protein: CASSLGTGSLGYTF

clone size: -
V gene: TRBV6-1
J gene: TRBJ1-3
D gene: -
CDR3 DNA: TGTGCCAGCAGTGCCGGGCGGGAGGGAAACACCATATATTTT
CDR3 protein: CASSAGREGNTIYF

clone size: -
V gene: TRBV11-1
J gene: TRBJ1-6
D gene: -
CDR3 DNA: TGTGCCAGCAGCTTACGACAGGCGGATTCACCCCTCCACTTT
CDR3 protein: CASSLRQADSPLHF

clone size: -
V gene: TRBV30
J gene: TRBJ2-1
D gene: -
CDR3 DNA: TGTGCCTGGAGTGTATCAGGCGGGCCCTCCTACAATGAGCAGTTCTTC
CDR3 protein: CAWSVSGGPSYNEQFF

clone size: -
V gene: TRBV5-6
J gene: TRBJ2-3
D gene: -
CDR3 DNA: TGTGCCAGCAGCTTGGTCGTGAGGACTACAGATACGCAGTATTTT
CDR3 protein: CASSLVVRTTDTQYF

clone size: -
V gene: TRBV11-2
J gene: TRBJ1-3
D gene: -
CDR3 DNA: TGTGCCAGCAGCTTAGGTAGCTCTGGAAACACCATATATTTT
CDR3 protein: CASSLGSSGNTIYF

clone size: -
V gene: TRBV5-1
J gene: TRBJ1-5
D gene: -
CDR3 DNA: TGCGCCAGCAGCCGGGGGGGCGGAAATCAGCCCCAGCATTTT
CDR3 protein: CASSRGGGNQPQHF